This T cell receptor beta chain was identified in a study of post-analysis software for immune sequencing data (dated by TCRdb to the mid-2010s). Concerning the study at large: Disease courses on record covered relapsing-remitting, secondary progressive and progressive-relapsing multiple sclerosis, though some patients had no subtype annotation. The patient repertoires were compared against about 10 previously published healthy control repertoires obtained from donors aged about 6 to 26 years. A subset of samples was prepared in parallel using single-end sample barcoding, then pooled and co-amplified after Illumina adapter ligation. Study-wide conclusions, independent of this receptor: The control group was slightly older than the multiple sclerosis patient group. Multiple sclerosis patients had significantly lower normalized Chao1 diversity than controls, a result that suggests substantial peripheral T-cell clonal expansion. Roughly 5 TRBV segments, including TRBV5-6, TRBV5-1 and TRBV20-1, were significantly more frequent in patients than controls. Direct clustering with F measure revealed strong co-clustering of samples prepared in the same batch, which led to a batch-effect correction.

Details on this clonotype: There is no known antigen for this receptor. It has no much larger one-base neighbor in the sample; base qualities were not kept.

From the cysteine up to the phenylalanine, the CDR3 has a length of 15 residues. Solely the CDR3 DNA is kept, with 45 bases framed from the first base. The V end loses 1 base and the J end loses 1 base, and a stretch of 11 bases separates them. To demonstrate the VDJtools post-analysis software, the study profiled TCR beta repertoires from the peripheral blood of about 13 young patients with multiple sclerosis. The multiple sclerosis patients were children and adolescents between roughly 6 and 17 years of age. Library preparation employed PCR. The instrument was an Illumina HiSeq 2500. To reduce PCR and sequencing biases, unique molecular identifiers were built into the TCR beta cDNA libraries. Approximately 500,000 cDNA molecules were obtained per 1 to 10 million input T cells, so each molecule approximated one T cell. The same protocol used for the earlier healthy control dataset was applied to prepare and sequence the patient libraries. Samples belonging to the same batch were prepared together, multiplexed and sequenced on a shared HiSeq lane. The published analysis was carried out like this. MIGEC handled the raw barcoded reads, throwing out single-read molecular identifier groups before consensus assembly and CDR3 extraction. VDJtools was used for post-analysis of the clonotype tables, and diversity was normalized by down-sampling every dataset to the size of the smallest sample. Repertoire overlap clustering matched CDR3 amino acid but not nucleotide sequences to correct batch-related cross-sample contamination. The public sequencing data were trimmed at Q25 with fastp and processed into clonotypes with MiXCR by TCRdb, which kept only in-frame beta chains. A single entry per CDR3 protein holds the most common genes and DNA from its merged rows. The V and J calls shown here were made by TCRdb, not taken from the authors' results. Here the sample has fewer than 700,000 distinct CDR3 sequences; roughly 47% occur a single time. The ten largest account for more than 1.5% of the sample.

Recombination joined TRBV12-3 or TRBV12-4 with TRBJ2-7, with no confident D gene call. Material: blood. This TCR came from a girl aged 10-17 years with multiple sclerosis. For the CDR3, the sequence is CASSLVGYGSYEQYF. The base sequence is TGTGCCAGCAGTTTAGTCGGGTACGGGTCCTACGAGCAGTACTTC.